This section outlines one T cell receptor beta chain sequence together with its context. Its target is unknown. Unique molecular identifiers tagged the TCRbeta library. TCRdb called the PCR reads again in MiXCR, with one record for every CDR3 protein. The table includes about 200,000 distinct CDR3 sequences, about a sixth detected once. This specimen comes from a study of T-cell reconstitution after alpha-beta-depleted transplantation in children. Broader study findings: At day 60, the high TCRbeta diversity found in some patients originated from recipient T cells and thymic progenitors that had survived. By one year post-transplant, T-cell counts and diversity largely arose from T cells that were newly produced. Reportedly, roughly two months post-transplant, alpha-beta T cells arose from several hundred expanded graft clones.

The CDR3 consists of 12 residues. Trimming shortened V by 5 bases and J by 6 bases, and 7 bases separated the two germline ends. Here the sequenced sample was PBMCs, mostly from graft donor cells, taken 360 days after TCRalphabeta/CD19-depleted stem cell transplant. The clonotype was recovered from a male patient aged 2-15 years who had a stem cell transplant for acute lymphoblastic leukemia, so the T cells may come from the graft donor. The genes are TRBV12-3 or TRBV12-4 and TRBJ2-2, with D hard to call. The CDR3: CASSPASGELFF. The CDR3 coding sequence is TGTGCCAGCAGTCCGGCCTCCGGGGAGCTGTTTTTT.